The 32 T cell receptor beta chains in this list originate from one sample, sequenced in a study of Graves' ophthalmopathy and Graves' hyperthyroidism. The study amplified TCR beta CDR3 regions using RNA transcripts. Investigators did first-round RT-PCR with HTBI primers, then second-round multiplex PCR. TCRdb reanalysed the multiplex PCR reads using MiXCR and keeps one entry per CDR3 protein. The table has about 480,000 distinct CDR3 sequences, roughly 14% seen once. Sequencing was carried out using blood. The source of these receptors is a woman in her twenties or thirties with Graves' ophthalmopathy.

Ten or more counts support this clonotype. The chain recombines TRBV13 with TRBJ1-1, with 12 bases identical to TRBD1. Losses at the gene ends were 5 bases for V and 12 bases for J; bases not matched to a gene: 16. CDR1 is PRHDT, CDR2 FYEKMQ, per germline (reference sequence). CDR3 length: 16 residues. CDR3 bases: TGTGCCAGCAGCCCTGATACCGGGACAGGGGGCGGTGGGTCTTTCTTT. Amino acid sequence: CASSPDTGTGGGGSFF. Looking up the rest from reference TRBV13 and TRBJ1-1 gives the full variable domain: AAGVIQSPRHLIKEKRETATLKCYPIPRHDTVYWYQQGPGQDPQFLISFYEKMQSDKGSIPDRFSAQQFSDYHSELNMSSLELGDSALYFCASSPDTGTGGGGSFFGQGTRLTVV.

This clonotype was detected many times. The chain has TRBV7-2 and TRBJ1-1; D is possibly TRBD1 (5 bases). The V gene lost 1 base and the J gene lost 1 base, with 10 bases spanning the gap. Germline-derived CDR1 and CDR2 are SGHTA and FQGNSA. The CDR3 has 15 amino acids. The CDR3 reads CASSLGGIGNTEAFF. In nucleotides, the CDR3 is TGTGCCAGCAGCTTAGGGGGGATAGGGAACACTGAAGCTTTCTTT.

In this sample, this clonotype turned up many times. In DNA form, the CDR3 reads TGTGCCAGCAGTTTATCGGGCCTCATGTACGAGCAGTACTTC. The encoded protein is CASSLSGLMYEQYF. V is TRBV27 and J is TRBJ2-7; D not certain. V was shortened by 0 bases and J by 4 bases, with 10 bases between the two germline ends. The germline V gene encodes CDR1 MNHEY and CDR2 SMNVEV (reference sequence). The CDR3 has 14 residues.

The V and J genes are TRBV6-1 and TRBJ2-7; D assignment may be TRBD1 or TRBD2 (6 bases each). V shed 1 base and J shed 3 bases, with 13 bases lying between them. Germline-derived CDR1 and CDR2 are MNHNS and SASEGT. The CDR3 is 15 amino acids. CDR3 sequence: CASSEEGGRGYEQYF. The CDR3 DNA is TGTGCCAGCAGTGAAGAAGGGGGGCGTGGCTACGAGCAGTACTTC.

This clonotype has a count of ten or more. The genes are TRBV4-2 and TRBJ2-7; D gene uncertain. Germline CDR1 reads LGHNA; CDR2 reads YNFKEQ. The germline V and J ends were trimmed by 0 bases and 1 base, with 19 bases remaining between them. The CDR3 has 18 residues. The CDR3 nucleotides are TGTGCCAGCAGCCAAGAGAGGTCCGGAACCGACATTTCCTACGAGCAGTACTTC. It translates to CASSQERSGTDISYEQYF.

Only a few counts were recorded for this clonotype. The CDR3 region has the DNA TGTGCCAGCACCGGGACCCGCGGGGAGACCCAGTACTTC. Amino acid sequence: CASTGTRGETQYF. The J gene is TRBJ2-5, the V gene TRBV3-1, with D perhaps matching TRBD1 or TRBD2 (5 bases each). The CDR3 extends over 13 amino acids. Trimming removed 7 bases at V and 5 bases at J, with 14 bases between. Looked up from germline, CDR1 is LGHDT and CDR2 is YNNKEL (reference sequence).

The DNA for the CDR3 is TGTGCCAGCAGTGCTGCTAGCGGTAGCTTAGCCAAAAACATTCAGTACTTC. Its protein product is CASSAASGSLAKNIQYF. The V and J genes are TRBV6-4 and TRBJ2-4, with TRBD2 matching over 7 bases. This CDR3 spans 17 amino acids. CDR1 and CDR2 (germline): MRHNA, SNTAGT. J gave up 0 bases and V 4 bases, and 9 bases lay outside the gene matches.

The sample holds many counts of this clonotype. V is TRBV29-1 and J is TRBJ2-5, with a tentative D call TRBD2 (5 bases). Between the trimmed V and J ends, which lost 3 bases and 3 bases, there was a span of 14 bases. CDR1 and CDR2 (germline): SQVTM, ANQGSEA. This CDR3 is built from 14 residues. This chain's CDR3 is CSVEGGRREETQYF. For the CDR3, the DNA is TGCAGCGTTGAGGGTGGGAGAAGGGAAGAGACCCAGTACTTC.

This chain joins TRBV30 and TRBJ1-1; TRBD1 is a possible D gene (6 bases). Germline CDR1 reads GTSNPN; CDR2 reads SVGIG (reference sequence). V was shortened by 3 bases and J by 2 bases, with 22 bases between the two germline ends. The CDR3 covers 17 residues. CDR3 amino acids: CAWRLAGAGAYNTEAFF. CDR3 DNA sequence: TGTGCCTGGAGACTCGCAGGGGCGGGGGCCTATAACACTGAAGCTTTCTTT. Complete variable domain (other parts from reference TRBV30 and TRBJ1-1): SQTIHQWPATLVQPVGSPLSLECTVEGTSNPNLYWYRQAAGRGLQLLFYSVGIGQISSEVPQNLSASRPQDRQFILSSKKLLLSDSGFYLCAWRLAGAGAYNTEAFFGQGTRLTVV.

This clonotype has ten or more counts. The chain couples TRBV6-5 to TRBJ2-2; D unresolved. CDR3 size: 14 residues. Between the trimmed V and J ends, which lost 7 bases and 6 bases, there was a span of 15 bases. Germline CDR1 MNHEY, CDR2 SVGAGI. CDR3 coding DNA: TGTGCCAGCACCGAGCGATCAGGCCCCGGGGAGCTGTTTTTT. Its protein is CASTERSGPGELFF.

This clonotype was seen repeatedly, ten times or more. V gene TRBV12-5 combines with J gene TRBJ2-4; D is unresolved. Deletions cut 3 bases from V and 0 bases from J, with 12 bases between. The CDR3 sequence is 16 residues long. Germline V gives CDR1 LGHNT, CDR2 FRNRAP. CDR3 DNA: TGTGCTAGTGGTTTCATTAATGACCTAGCCAAAAACATTCAGTACTTC. Translation: CASGFINDLAKNIQYF.

Of note for this clonotype: A single base separates this from a much larger clone, so it may be a read error. The rearrangement links TRBV11-2 to TRBJ2-2; weak D call: TRBD1 (6 bases). Germline CDR1 SGHAT, CDR2 FQNNGV. The CDR3 totals 15 residues. The CDR3 reads CASAPSRGWSGELCF. CDR3 DNA sequence: TGTGCCAGCGCACCGTCCAGGGGATGGTCCGGGGAGCTGTGTTTT.

In its sample, this clonotype was seen many times. The CDR3 DNA is TGTGCCAGCAGCTTATTCGACGGTGCTGAAGCTTTCTTT. Translation gives CASSLFDGAEAFF. The V call is TRBV7-9, the J call TRBJ1-1; D not resolved. There are 13 residues in the CDR3. CDR1 and CDR2 from the germline V gene are SEHNR and FQNEAQ (reference sequence). V was trimmed by 2 bases and J by 6 bases, leaving 10 bases between them.

This clonotype came up many times. This sequence joins TRBV25-1 and TRBJ2-7, with D perhaps matching TRBD1 (5 bases). There are 13 residues in the CDR3. The ends were cut back, 4 bases at V and 0 bases at J, with 7 bases in the middle. Per the germline V gene, CDR1 is MGHDK and CDR2 is SYGVNS. The CDR3 DNA follows: TGTGCCAGCAGTGTCCAGGGCTCCTACGAGCAGTACTTC. Its translation is CASSVQGSYEQYF.

This clonotype was seen ten or more times. The V call is TRBV28, the J call TRBJ1-5; 10 bases agree with TRBD1. CDR1 and CDR2 (germline): MDHEN, SYDVKM. This CDR3 has 19 residues. V was pared by 4 bases and J by 2 bases, with 14 bases of the junction left unmatched. The CDR3 reads CASSSRWTGGVGGNQPQHF. In nucleotides, the CDR3 is TGTGCCAGCAGTTCACGTTGGACAGGGGGAGTAGGTGGCAATCAGCCCCAGCATTTT.

This clonotype has ten or more counts. The chain employs TRBV7-9 and TRBJ2-7, with D tentatively TRBD2 (7 bases). In germline, CDR1 is SEHNR, CDR2 FQNEAQ (reference sequence). The CDR3 is 12 amino acids. V was pared by 5 bases and J by 12 bases, with 17 bases between. Written as DNA, the CDR3 is TGTGCCAGCAGCGAGGGGGGGATTAGCCTGTACTTC. Its translation: CASSEGGISLYF.

Many counts were recorded for this clonotype. The genes are TRBV2 and TRBJ1-6; D perhaps matches TRBD1 (5 bases). Germline lookup yields CDR1 SNHLY and CDR2 FYNNEI. The length of the CDR3 is 15 residues. The V end was cut by 6 bases, the J end by 1 base, with 10 bases between. CDR3 protein: CASRKAGSYNSPLHF. In DNA form, the CDR3 reads TGTGCCAGCAGGAAAGCAGGGTCCTATAATTCACCCCTCCACTTT. Supplemented by reference TRBV2 and TRBJ1-6, the full variable domain reads EPEVTQTPSHQVTQMGQEVILRCVPISNHLYFYWYRQILGQKVEFLVSFYNNEISEKSEIFDDQFSVERPDGSNFTLKIRSTKLEDSAMYFCASRKAGSYNSPLHFGNGTRLTVT.

This clonotype was picked up many times. The rearrangement uses TRBV27 and TRBJ1-2, with D possibly matching TRBD1 (6 bases). Germline CDR1 and CDR2: MNHEY and SMNVEV (reference sequence). CDR3 length equals 12 residues. Trimming shortened V by 6 bases and J by 6 bases, and 11 bases separated the two germline ends. For the CDR3, the DNA is TGTGCCAGCAGGGGGGGCAGTAATGGCTACACCTTC. This codes for CASRGGSNGYTF.

The V gene is TRBV20-1, the J gene TRBJ1-5; TRBD1 might be the D (6 bases). Trimming left V 5 bases short and J 7 bases short, with 21 bases between. This CDR3 is 15 amino acids long. Per germline, CDR1 DFQATT and CDR2 SNEGSKA (reference sequence). CDR3 residues: CSAGSDPRQVQPQHF. CDR3 bases: TGCAGTGCTGGATCCGACCCTAGACAGGTCCAGCCCCAGCATTTT.

This clonotype occurred many times. The V gene is TRBV6-2 or TRBV6-3, the J gene TRBJ2-5; D is perhaps TRBD1 or TRBD2 (5 bases each). This CDR3 spans 15 amino acids. Germline loops: CDR1 MNHEY, CDR2 SVGEGT. V was cut by 2 bases and J by 2 bases, with 12 bases left in between. The CDR3 coding sequence is TGTGCCAGCAGTTACATAGGGACGGAACAAGAGACCCAGTACTTC. Protein: CASSYIGTEQETQYF.

This rearrangement joins TRBV11-2 to TRBJ2-3; 9 bases fit TRBD2. J lost 3 bases, V lost 3 bases, and 7 bases had no gene match. The CDR3 sequence is 16 residues long. Germline V gene data show CDR1 as SGHAT and CDR2 as FQNNGV. The CDR3 loop is CASSLIVRGGTDTQYF. The CDR3 DNA follows: TGTGCCAGCAGCTTGATCGTGCGGGGGGGGACAGATACGCAGTATTTT.

This clonotype was seen many times. V is TRBV20-1 and J is TRBJ2-5, with D perhaps TRBD2 (5 bases). The CDR3 is 13 amino acids. Germline loops: CDR1 DFQATT, CDR2 SNEGSKA (reference sequence). V lost 4 bases, J lost 2 bases, and 11 bases lay in between. The CDR3 protein is CSAIIATQETQYF. The CDR3 DNA reads as TGCAGTGCTATCATAGCGACACAAGAGACCCAGTACTTC.

With respect to this clonotype: This may stem from a read error, because a much larger clone lies one nucleotide away. The chain couples TRBV30 to TRBJ1-1; D perhaps matches TRBD1 (6 bases). From germline, CDR1 is GTSNPN and CDR2 SVGIG (reference sequence). The CDR3 length is 13 residues. CDR3 sequence reads: CAWNQDSNTEACF. The CDR3 DNA sequence: TGTGCCTGGAATCAGGACAGCAACACTGAAGCTTGCTTT.

This clonotype was counted at least ten times. This chain uses TRBV28 with TRBJ1-5; D might be TRBD1 (5 bases). Germline V gives CDR1 MDHEN, CDR2 SYDVKM. The CDR3 runs to 19 residues. V was shortened by 6 bases and J by 0 bases, with 24 bases between the two germline ends. The CDR3 nucleotides read TGTGCCAGCAGCCAAAACGGCGCCGGGACGGATTATAGCAATCAGCCCCAGCATTTT. Amino acids: CASSQNGAGTDYSNQPQHF.

This clonotype was picked up many times. At one of its ends the junction is not consistent with the germline gene, which may arise from a read error. This sequence joins TRBV12-3 or TRBV12-4 and TRBJ1-1; no reliable D call. The CDR3 runs 15 residues. This CDR3 reads CASSFWGVRNSEAFF. The DNA for the CDR3 is TGTGCCAGCAGTTTTTGGGGAGTTCGGAACAGTGAAGCTTTCTTT.

This clonotype was counted ten times or more. The junction does not match germline at one end; this may be a read error. The chain links TRBV27 to TRBJ2-5; 7 bases are a match to TRBD1. Germline CDR1 reads MNHEY; CDR2 reads SMNVEV (reference sequence). The CDR3 runs 16 residues. CDR3 DNA: TGTGCCAGCAGTTTATCGACCGGGGCAGGGGGTGATACTCGGTGGTTC. This codes for CASSLSTGAGGDTRWF.

This clonotype was counted only a few times. V and J are TRBV11-1 and TRBJ2-7; the D is unclear. This CDR3 has 16 residues. CDR1 is SGHAT and CDR2 is FQDESV in the germline V gene (reference sequence). Trimming left V 2 bases short and J 2 bases short, with 16 bases between. CDR3 in amino acids: CASSLTPSSLAYEQYF. The DNA for the CDR3 is TGTGCCAGCAGCTTAACACCCTCAAGTCTGGCCTACGAGCAGTACTTC.

This clonotype occurred a few times. This sequence joins TRBV28 and TRBJ2-5; 7 nucleotides match TRBD2. This CDR3 region has 14 residues. J gave up 4 bases and V 6 bases, and 8 bases lay outside the gene matches. Looked up from germline, CDR1 is MDHEN and CDR2 is SYDVKM. Here the CDR3 DNA reads TGTGCCAGCAGGACGGGAGGTTTCCTAGAGACCCAGTACTTC. Its translation is CASRTGGFLETQYF. The complete variable domain, with remaining parts taken from reference TRBV28 and TRBJ2-5, reads DVKVTQSSRYLVKRTGEKVFLECVQDMDHENMFWYRQDPGLGLRLIYFSYDVKMKEKGDIPEGYSVSREKKERFSLILESASTNQTSMYLCASRTGGFLETQYFGPGTRLLVL.

The sample holds many counts of this clonotype. The chain is built from TRBV6-2 or TRBV6-3 and TRBJ2-6, with D unresolved. The V end lost 0 bases, the J end lost 0 bases, and 3 bases lay between the germline ends. This CDR3 region has 15 residues. CDR1 is MNHEY, CDR2 SVGEGT, per germline. This chain's CDR3 is CASSYSTSGANVLTF. The DNA of the CDR3 is TGTGCCAGCAGTTACTCGACCTCTGGGGCCAACGTCCTGACTTTC.

This clonotype was observed many times. The chain has TRBV12-3 or TRBV12-4 and TRBJ2-7; 7 bases align to TRBD1. The CDR3 totals 14 residues. With 6 bases clipped from V and 1 base from J, the junction kept 6 bases outside the gene matches. The CDR3: CASRFGTESYEQYF. For the CDR3, the DNA is TGTGCCAGCAGATTCGGGACAGAGTCCTACGAGCAGTACTTC.

This clonotype occurred many times. The CDR3 sequence is CASRVTFNYGYTF. The CDR3 DNA sequence: TGTGCCAGCAGGGTGACATTCAACTATGGCTACACCTTC. The chain employs TRBV6-1 and TRBJ1-2; no clear D. Between the trimmed V and J ends, which lost 6 bases and 2 bases, there was a span of 10 bases. Germline V gene lookup returns CDR1 MNHNS and CDR2 SASEGT. The CDR3 runs 13 residues.

The sample holds many counts of this clonotype. A read error may account for a junction end that differs from germline. The genes are TRBV27 and TRBJ2-7, with 14 bases lining up with TRBD2. Germline values: CDR1 MNHEY, CDR2 SMNVEV (reference sequence). This CDR3 is built from 12 residues. This CDR3 is CASTGTSGSQVF. The CDR3, as DNA: TGTGCCAGCACCGGGACTAGCGGGAGTCAGGTTTTC.